The 4 T cell receptor beta chains listed next were all sequenced from one sample in a study of shared clonotypes between healthy human individuals. This table comes from immunoSEQ multiplex PCR, and its TCRdb copy is limited to in-frame clones, with some not included. In the table there are 2,100,000 or so clones, 95% of which are singletons. The specimen sequenced was naive CD4+ T cells sorted from blood. Subset reported: CD45RA+ positively selected. These receptors all come from a man aged 18 to 29 in good health.

This rearrangement joins TRBV11-2 to TRBJ1-1; no definite D call. Germline values: CDR1 SGHAT, CDR2 FQNNGV. The CDR3 extends over 12 amino acids. Trimming removed 6 bases from V and 10 bases from J, with 15 bases in between. The CDR3 region has the DNA TGTGCCAGCAGTATAGGAACGCTTTCAGCTTTCTTT. This translates into CASSIGTLSAFF.

This chain links TRBV7-7 with TRBJ2-7; TRBD1 or TRBD2 may be the D gene (5 bases each). The germline CDR1 and CDR2 sequences are SSHAT and FNYEAQ (reference sequence). The CDR3 sequence is 14 residues long. The chain's CDR3 is CASAPGHSSYEQYF. CDR3 DNA sequence: TGTGCTAGCGCGCCGGGGCATAGCTCCTACGAGCAGTACTTC.

V gene TRBV4-2 combines with J gene TRBJ2-7; possible D gene TRBD1, 5 bases. The CDR3 has 15 amino acids. Germline CDR1 reads LGHNA; CDR2 reads YNFKEQ. Trimming took off 2 bases at V and 2 bases at J, with 13 bases between the two ends. The chain's CDR3 is CASSQQGSLAYEQYF. CDR3 sequence (DNA): TGTGCCAGCAGCCAACAGGGCAGCCTCGCCTACGAGCAGTACTTC.

The rearrangement uses TRBV6-1 and TRBJ2-3, with 10 nucleotides matching TRBD2. V dropped 6 bases and J dropped 2; count of bases not matched to a gene: 5. This CDR3 comprises 15 residues. Germline V gene sequence: CDR1 MNHNS, CDR2 SASEGT. CDR3 sequence reads: CASRRTSGYTDTQYF. The CDR3 DNA reads TGTGCCAGCAGAAGGACTAGCGGCTACACAGATACGCAGTATTTT.